This TCR beta chain was identified in a study of vaccination effects on CD4 cells after COVID-19. Overall study context: From a couple of convalescent patients, samples were taken 16 days and one week before vaccination. Overall study results and limits: Limitations: small convalescent group and missing early post-infection timepoints.

Antigen-specific CD4+ T cells expanded by the ViraFEST assay with viral peptide pools were then sequenced. A roughly 10-day culture period preceded the isolation of CD4+ T cells. PCR showed that the person got SARS-CoV-2 infection at some point between March and December 2020. PBMC cultures contained 2 million or so cells per well, 9.5 to 10 IU/ml IL-2 and around 9.4 ug/ml peptides. A half-medium replacement with IL-2 medium was carried out on days 3 and 7. CDR3 size: 13 residues. Germline V lookup: CDR1 LNHDA, CDR2 SQIVND (reference sequence). Unmatched junction bases numbered 7, after V lost 3 bases and J lost 9 bases. TCRdb's copy holds only in-frame clones and misses some; the assay was immunoSEQ multiplex PCR. There are tens of thousands of clones in the sample; 75% to 85% occur only once, and about 5% lies in the top ten. This clone rates as medium-sized (0.01 to 0.1%). The antigen is not known.

This material consisted of CD4+ T cells from PBMCs cultured with HIV peptides, taken before COVID-19 vaccination. Subset: HIV-1 Nef peptide pool negative control/reference culture. The source is a human donor who had a prior SARS-CoV-2 infection. The chain has TRBV19 and TRBJ1-2; 7 bases map to TRBD1. DNA for the CDR3: TGTGCCAGTAGTATCGGGACAGTCCCTAGCTACACCTTC. Its translation is CASSIGTVPSYTF. The full variable domain, completed using reference TRBV19 and TRBJ1-2, is DGGITQSPKYLFRKEGQNVTLSCEQNLNHDAMYWYRQDPGQGLRLIYYSQIVNDFQKGDIAEGYSVSREKKESFPLTVTSAQKNPTAFYLCASSIGTVPSYTFGSGTRLTVV.